A single sample gave rise to the 26 T cell receptor beta chains below, sequenced in a study of PD-1 blockade in classical Hodgkin lymphoma. Time point noted: cycle 4 day 1 (C4D1), after more than 5 weeks of nivolumab. There was relapse after autologous stem cell transplantation in every patient, and there was variation in brentuximab vedotin exposure. Here immunoSEQ multiplex PCR was the method, and the copy in TCRdb shows in-frame clones only, minus some. The sample lists tens of thousands of clones, approximately 90% occurring once. Sequenced here: peripheral blood mononuclear cells (PBMCs), sampled before the fourth cycle of nivolumab. The receptors here all came from a human donor with classical Hodgkin lymphoma.

The rearrangement links TRBV14 to TRBJ2-2; weak D call: TRBD2 (5 bases). The CDR3 contains 17 residues. V lost 0 bases and J lost 0, with 11 bases in between. CDR1 and CDR2 from the germline V gene are SGHDN and FVKESK. The DNA of the CDR3 is TGTGCCAGCAGCCAAGATTGGAGACTAACGAACACCGGGGAGCTGTTTTTT. Protein sequence: CASSQDWRLTNTGELFF.

This clone is a singleton in its sample. This chain links TRBV10-3 with TRBJ1-6, with D perhaps TRBD1 (6 bases). This CDR3 is 14 amino acids long. Per germline, CDR1 ENHRY and CDR2 SYGVKD. Trimming left V 6 bases short and J 9 bases short, with 15 bases between. DNA of the CDR3: TGTGCCATCAGGGATCAGGGGAAGGGTTCACCCCTCCACTTT. This gives the protein CAIRDQGKGSPLHF.

This chain links TRBV5-1 with TRBJ1-1; D not resolved. V lost 1 base to trimming and J lost 1 base, with 8 bases between them. The CDR3 length is 14 residues. Germline lookup yields CDR1 SGHRS and CDR2 YFSETQ. The CDR3 region has the DNA TGCGCCAGCAGCTTGCTGTCCGGGAACACTGAAGCTTTCTTT. This sequence encodes CASSLLSGNTEAFF.

The rearrangement uses TRBV5-1 and TRBJ2-7; TRBD1 aligns across 9 bases. The CDR3 consists of 15 residues. The germline V gene has CDR1 SGHRS and CDR2 YFSETQ. Germline trimming cut 1 base from V and 7 bases from J; bases unmatched to any gene: 9. CDR3 sequence: CASSLLGQGGEEQYF. For the CDR3, the DNA is TGCGCCAGCAGCTTGCTGGGACAGGGAGGGGAAGAGCAGTACTTC.

The rearrangement links TRBV10-1 to TRBJ2-1; D perhaps matches TRBD2 (6 bases). Trimming took 6 bases from V and 8 from J, leaving 17 bases between them. The CDR3 length is 14 residues. Germline V gene sequence: CDR1 WNHNN, CDR2 SYGVQD (reference sequence). Here the CDR3 DNA reads TGCGCCAGCAGCAGGGAGGTCGGGAGCGATGAGCAGTTCTTC. It specifies CASSREVGSDEQFF.

This chain uses TRBV28 with TRBJ1-4; D uncertain. The CDR3 is 12 amino acids. Between the trimmed V and J ends, which lost 7 bases and 4 bases, there was a span of 7 bases. Germline assignment: CDR1 MDHEN and CDR2 SYDVKM. The CDR3 DNA follows: TGTGCCAGCACTTTCCGTAATGAAAAACTGTTTTTT. This gives the protein CASTFRNEKLFF.

The chain employs TRBV19 and TRBJ1-6; 8 bases are shared with TRBD1. J gave up 8 bases and V 7 bases, and 4 bases lay outside the gene matches. CDR1 is LNHDA and CDR2 is SQIVND in the germline V gene (reference sequence). The CDR3 consists of 13 residues. The CDR3: CASNGQGDSPLHF. As DNA, the CDR3 is TGTGCCAGTAACGGACAGGGTGATTCACCCCTCCACTTT. The variable domain in full, completed from reference TRBV19 and TRBJ1-6, reads DGGITQSPKYLFRKEGQNVTLSCEQNLNHDAMYWYRQDPGQGLRLIYYSQIVNDFQKGDIAEGYSVSREKKESFPLTVTSAQKNPTAFYLCASNGQGDSPLHFGNGTRLTVT.

The gene calls are TRBV2 and TRBJ1-2; TRBD1 matches 7 bases. This CDR3 has 15 amino acids. Losses at the gene ends were 5 bases for V and 4 bases for J; bases not matched to a gene: 10. Per the germline V gene, CDR1 is SNHLY and CDR2 is FYNNEI. In DNA form, the CDR3 reads TGTGCCAGCAGTCCCACACCGACAGGGCTCTATGGCTACACCTTC. Its protein product is CASSPTPTGLYGYTF.

The CDR3 region has the DNA TGTGCCAGCACCGTAGACAGGTCTCAGTTCTTC. Its translation: CASTVDRSQFF. The chain recombines TRBV28 with TRBJ2-1; a possible D gene is TRBD1 (6 bases). The V gene lost 7 bases and the J gene lost 13 bases, with 14 bases spanning the gap. The CDR3 totals 11 residues. The germline V gene has CDR1 MDHEN and CDR2 SYDVKM.

The V call is TRBV28, the J call TRBJ2-7; unclear D gene. Germline V gene sequence: CDR1 MDHEN, CDR2 SYDVKM. Deletions cut 6 bases from V and 5 bases from J, with 11 bases between. The CDR3 contains 12 residues. The CDR3 DNA sequence: TGTGCCAGCAGCACCCTCGTTAACGAGCAGTACTTC. Residues: CASSTLVNEQYF.

The chain combines TRBV28 with TRBJ2-7, with a weak D call TRBD1 (6 bases). Trimming cost V 10 bases and J 5 bases, with 21 bases left between them. Germline CDR1 reads MDHEN; CDR2 reads SYDVKM. The CDR3 spans 14 residues. The CDR3 region is CATARPDRSHEQYF. The CDR3, as DNA: TGTGCCACCGCCCGCCCCGACAGGTCCCACGAGCAGTACTTC. The entire variable domain, with the rest obtained from reference TRBV28 and TRBJ2-7, is as follows: DVKVTQSSRYLVKRTGEKVFLECVQDMDHENMFWYRQDPGLGLRLIYFSYDVKMKEKGDIPEGYSVSREKKERFSLILESASTNQTSMYLCATARPDRSHEQYFGPGTRLTVT.

The chain combines TRBV5-1 with TRBJ1-4; unclear D gene. Germline V CDR1 and CDR2: SGHRS, YFSETQ. The CDR3 is 16 amino acids. The V end was cut by 0 bases, the J end by 5 bases, with 14 bases between. CDR3 region: CASSLGSGGWNEKLFF. The DNA for the CDR3 is TGCGCCAGCAGCTTGGGGAGTGGAGGGTGGAATGAAAAACTGTTTTTT.

The chain combines TRBV5-1 with TRBJ2-1; a weak D match, TRBD1 (6 bases). The CDR3 consists of 15 residues. The V gene's germline CDR1 is SGHRS and CDR2 YFSETQ. Trimming cost V 4 bases and J 5 bases, with 16 bases left between them. CDR3 sequence reads: CASSQGLVPHNEQFF. Here the CDR3 DNA reads TGCGCCAGCAGCCAGGGGCTGGTTCCCCACAATGAGCAGTTCTTC.

The chain uses TRBV6-5 and TRBJ1-2; 9 nucleotides align to TRBD1. Trimming removed 2 bases from V and 2 bases from J; junction bases left unmatched: 6. Germline CDR1 is MNHEY and CDR2 is SVGAGI. The CDR3 spans 16 residues. CDR3 sequence reads: CASSYGNRGRNYGYTF. CDR3 DNA: TGTGCCAGCAGTTACGGCAACAGGGGGCGCAACTATGGCTACACCTTC.

This sequence joins TRBV4-2 and TRBJ2-5; TRBD2 is a possible D gene (6 bases). The germline V gene encodes CDR1 LGHNA and CDR2 YNFKEQ. V was shortened by 4 bases and J by 1 base, with 13 bases between the two germline ends. The CDR3 runs 15 residues. The chain's CDR3 is CASSPKRDSQETQYF. CDR3 DNA: TGTGCCAGCAGCCCCAAGAGGGACTCCCAAGAGACCCAGTACTTC.

The CDR3 nucleotides read TGCGCCAGCAGCTCGGGAGGGGCAGGCGAGCAGTACTTC. Its translation is CASSSGGAGEQYF. The rearrangement links TRBV5-1 to TRBJ2-7, with 8 bases identical to TRBD2. V lost 3 bases to trimming and J lost 6 bases; unmatched junction nucleotides: 5. Germline CDR1 SGHRS, CDR2 YFSETQ. The CDR3 extends over 13 amino acids.

V usage is TRBV6-5 and J usage is TRBJ2-6, with D possibly matching TRBD1 (5 bases). Per germline, CDR1 MNHEY and CDR2 SVGAGI. Trimming took off 7 bases at V and 4 bases at J, with 14 bases between the two ends. There are 15 residues in the CDR3. The CDR3 region has the DNA TGTGCCAGCATCTCAAGGGGTGCAGGGGCCAACGTCCTGACTTTC. Amino acid sequence: CASISRGAGANVLTF.

V usage is TRBV5-1 and J usage is TRBJ2-1, with 8 bases that match TRBD1. J was trimmed by 9 bases and V by 3 bases; bases with no gene match: 5. Germline CDR1 SGHRS, CDR2 YFSETQ. The CDR3 is 13 amino acids. The CDR3 region is CASSSDRVGEQFF. CDR3 nucleotide sequence: TGCGCCAGCAGCTCGGACAGGGTCGGTGAGCAGTTCTTC.

The J gene is TRBJ1-1, the V gene TRBV7-9; weak D call: TRBD1 (5 bases). V was clipped by 8 bases and J by 5 bases, with 21 bases between them. Germline values: CDR1 SEHNR, CDR2 FQNEAQ (reference sequence). The CDR3 runs to 15 residues. CDR3 coding DNA: TGTGCCAGCGCCGAGGGGAGCAGCCGGCGGACTGAAGCTTTCTTT. Protein: CASAEGSSRRTEAFF. The full variable domain, in which reference TRBV7-9 and TRBJ1-1 provide the parts outside the CDR3, is DTGVSQNPRHKITKRGQNVTFRCDPISEHNRLYWYRQTLGQGPEFLTYFQNEAQLEKSRLLSDRFSAERPKGSFSTLEIQRTEQGDSAMYLCASAEGSSRRTEAFFGQGTRLTVV.

The count of this clone is one. This chain links TRBV28 with TRBJ1-1, with unresolved D. The V gene lost 3 bases and the J gene lost 3 bases, with 11 bases spanning the gap. CDR3 length: 14 residues. Looked up from germline, CDR1 is MDHEN and CDR2 is SYDVKM. The CDR3 sequence: CASSFADGYTEAFF. DNA for the CDR3: TGTGCCAGCAGTTTCGCGGACGGATACACTGAAGCTTTCTTT.

The chain links TRBV5-1 to TRBJ2-5; no clear D gene. Germline CDR1 reads SGHRS; CDR2 reads YFSETQ. The CDR3 has 14 amino acids. Trimming pared 0 bases from V and 2 bases from J, leaving 8 bases between. The CDR3 reads CASSLARIQETQYF. The DNA for the CDR3 is TGCGCCAGCAGCTTGGCTAGGATACAAGAGACCCAGTACTTC.

This clone was picked up one time. The chain combines TRBV27 with TRBJ2-1, with TRBD2 matching 12 bases. The V segment lost 6 bases and the J segment 4 bases; nucleotides outside the gene matches: 4. This CDR3 spans 15 amino acids. Germline loops: CDR1 MNHEY, CDR2 SMNVEV (reference sequence). CDR3 loop: CASSPSGGGYNEQFF. CDR3 DNA: TGTGCCAGCAGCCCTAGCGGGGGGGGTTACAATGAGCAGTTCTTC.

The rearrangement uses TRBV28 and TRBJ2-3; unclear D gene. V shed 5 bases and J shed 4 bases, with 13 bases lying between them. CDR3 length: 14 residues. Germline CDR1 is MDHEN and CDR2 is SYDVKM. The CDR3 coding sequence is TGTGCCAGCAGTCTAGGACGGGCCTCAGATACGCAGTATTTT. This translates into CASSLGRASDTQYF.

V gene TRBV2 combines with J gene TRBJ2-7, with unresolved D. Germline V lookup: CDR1 SNHLY, CDR2 FYNNEI. This CDR3 region has 12 residues. Trimming cost V 5 bases and J 1 base, with 6 bases left between them. In DNA, the CDR3 is TGTGCCAGCAGTCAGGCGTCCTACGAGCAGTACTTC. It codes for CASSQASYEQYF.

DNA for the CDR3: TGTGCCAGCGTATTCGACTTCAACACTGAAGCTTTCTTT. Translated, it gives CASVFDFNTEAFF. The J gene is TRBJ1-1, the V gene TRBV6-6; D is unclear. Germline V gene lookup returns CDR1 MNHNY and CDR2 SVGAGI (reference sequence). CDR3 length equals 13 residues. Trimming pared 8 bases from V and 2 bases from J, leaving 12 bases between.

The gene calls are TRBV28 and TRBJ2-1; D possibly corresponds to TRBD1 (5 bases). V was shortened by 6 bases and J by 5 bases, with 14 bases between the two germline ends. Germline V CDR1 and CDR2: MDHEN, SYDVKM. This CDR3 spans 14 amino acids. CDR3 residues: CASSLTTDHNEQFF. The DNA of the CDR3 is TGTGCCAGCAGCCTTACGACAGACCACAATGAGCAGTTCTTC.